The 27 T cell receptor beta chains below come from one sample, sequenced in a study of radiotherapy plus CTLA-4 blockade in lung cancer. Method: immunoSEQ multiplex PCR; TCRdb's copy keeps in-frame clones and lacks some. Found here are approximately 100,000 clones, approximately 78% of them singletons; the top ten hold nearly 3.5%. The input for sequencing was peripheral blood, taken from a patient treated with radiotherapy plus ipilimumab. The source is a human donor with non-small cell lung cancer who had a partial response to radiotherapy plus ipilimumab.

V is TRBV19 and J is TRBJ2-5; the D gene is possibly TRBD2 (6 bases). The CDR3 has 17 residues. Trimming took off 1 base at V and 2 bases at J, with 17 bases between the two ends. The germline gives CDR1 LNHDA, CDR2 SQIVND (reference sequence). The CDR3 bases are TGTGCCAGTAGTATAGCGAGGACGGACTATCAGCAAGAGACCCAGTACTTC. As protein: CASSIARTDYQQETQYF.

The DNA of the CDR3 is TGCGCCAGCAGTGAGCGGGGGGGCGACGAGCAGTACTTC. Its protein is CASSERGGDEQYF. The chain links TRBV10-1 to TRBJ2-7, with 8 positions matching TRBD2. Trimming at V came to 2 bases and at J to 5 bases, leaving 2 bases not matched to a gene. The CDR3 loop spans 13 amino acids. CDR1 is WNHNN, CDR2 SYGVQD, per germline (reference sequence).

The chain carries TRBV5-6 and TRBJ1-1; D perhaps matches TRBD1 (5 bases). This CDR3 contains 15 residues. The germline gives CDR1 SGHDT, CDR2 YYEEEE. V shed 4 bases and J shed 1 base, with 14 bases lying between them. DNA for the CDR3: TGTGCCAGCAGCCCCTCGGAGGGGAGGAACACTGAAGCTTTCTTT. It specifies CASSPSEGRNTEAFF.

This clone was seen a few times. The chain uses TRBV30 and TRBJ1-1; D possibly corresponds to TRBD1 (5 bases). CDR3 length equals 12 residues. Trimming cost V 8 bases and J 5 bases, with 15 bases left between them. Looked up from germline, CDR1 is GTSNPN and CDR2 is SVGIG (reference sequence). The CDR3 sequence is CALGGVRTEAFF. CDR3 sequence (DNA): TGTGCCCTTGGGGGGGTTAGGACTGAAGCTTTCTTT.

The chain couples TRBV15 to TRBJ2-3; a possible D gene is TRBD2 (7 bases). Germline CDR1 reads LNHNV; CDR2 reads YYDKDF (reference sequence). Deletions cut 6 bases from V and 0 bases from J, with 16 bases between. This CDR3 is built from 16 residues. CDR3 nucleotide sequence: TGTGCCACCAGGGGGGGGGCCTACGACAGCACAGATACGCAGTATTTT. Protein product: CATRGGAYDSTDTQYF.

This chain links TRBV7-9 with TRBJ2-4; 7 bases are shared with TRBD2. CDR3 size: 15 residues. V lost 5 bases to trimming and J lost 8 bases; unmatched junction nucleotides: 12. The V gene's germline CDR1 is SEHNR and CDR2 FQNEAQ (reference sequence). The CDR3 reads CASSRGAPGGDIQYF. CDR3 DNA sequence: TGTGCCAGCAGCAGAGGGGCCCCGGGGGGAGACATTCAGTACTTC.

The chain has TRBV7-3 and TRBJ2-5, with 10 bases lining up with TRBD2. Germline V lookup: CDR1 SGHTA, CDR2 FQGTGA. The CDR3 length is 17 residues. V was clipped by 2 bases and J by 1 base; unmatched bases: 7. CDR3 protein: CASSLGLAGVGQETQYF. As DNA, the CDR3 is TGTGCCAGCAGCTTAGGGCTAGCGGGAGTGGGCCAAGAGACCCAGTACTTC. Combining the CDR3 with reference TRBV7-3 and TRBJ2-5 gives the whole variable domain GAGVSQTPSNKVTEKGKYVELRCDPISGHTALYWYRQSLGQGPEFLIYFQGTGAADDSGLPNDRFFAVRPEGSVSTLKIQRTERGDSAVYLCASSLGLAGVGQETQYFGPGTRLLVL.

The chain links TRBV19 to TRBJ2-3; a possible D gene is TRBD1 (5 bases). The CDR3 is 10 amino acids. The germline V gene has CDR1 LNHDA and CDR2 SQIVND (reference sequence). Trimming left V 10 bases short and J 6 bases short, with 8 bases between. CDR3 in amino acids: CATGADTQYF. The CDR3 nucleotides read TGTGCCACTGGGGCGGATACGCAGTATTTT.

This clone has only a few counts. This chain joins TRBV7-9 and TRBJ1-1; D not resolved. The CDR3 extends over 12 amino acids. Trimming stripped 8 bases from V and 2 bases from J, with 9 bases between. Germline-derived CDR1 and CDR2 are SEHNR and FQNEAQ (reference sequence). CDR3 protein: CASRGFNTEAFF. CDR3 DNA sequence: TGTGCCAGCCGAGGATTTAACACTGAAGCTTTCTTT.

The rearrangement joins TRBV4-1 to TRBJ2-1; TRBD1 matches at 7 bases. Germline loops: CDR1 MGHRA, CDR2 YSYEKL. Trimming removed 4 bases from V and 4 bases from J; junction bases left unmatched: 10. This CDR3 has 16 residues. CDR3 coding DNA: TGCGCCAGCAGCCTCTTTGACGGGACAGCTTACAATGAGCAGTTCTTC. Protein sequence: CASSLFDGTAYNEQFF.

The rearrangement links TRBV4-1 to TRBJ1-5; the D gene is possibly TRBD1 (5 bases). Trimming left V 1 base short and J 9 bases short, with 10 bases between. Germline V gives CDR1 MGHRA, CDR2 YSYEKL. CDR3 length equals 13 residues. The CDR3, as DNA: TGCGCCAGCAGCCAAGGTGACGGGGGGCCCCAGCATTTT. This sequence encodes CASSQGDGGPQHF.

In its sample, this clone was seen a few times. V gene TRBV7-9 combines with J gene TRBJ2-7; D is undetermined. CDR3 size: 13 residues. Germline CDR1 reads SEHNR; CDR2 reads FQNEAQ (reference sequence). V was cut by 0 bases and J by 7 bases, with 10 bases left in between. CDR3 region: CASSLAGRSEQYF. DNA for the CDR3: TGTGCCAGCAGCTTAGCGGGCCGTAGTGAGCAGTACTTC.

The gene calls are TRBV18 and TRBJ2-7; tentatively, D is TRBD2 (6 bases). Trimming stripped 0 bases from V and 7 bases from J, with 16 bases between. The CDR3 covers 15 residues. Germline values: CDR1 KGHSH, CDR2 LQKENI. DNA for the CDR3: TGTGCCAGCTCACCACCGGGACCCCTACGGGAGGAGCAGTACTTC. As protein: CASSPPGPLREEQYF.

This chain uses TRBV11-2 with TRBJ1-5; D is perhaps TRBD1 (6 bases). Germline loops: CDR1 SGHAT, CDR2 FQNNGV. The CDR3 loop spans 16 amino acids. V was cut by 1 base and J by 1 base, with 11 bases left in between. DNA for the CDR3: TGTGCCAGCAGCTTAGCCCCGGGACACAGCAATCAGCCCCAGCATTTT. Encoded protein: CASSLAPGHSNQPQHF.

V is TRBV23-1 and J is TRBJ1-3, with 11 bases fitting TRBD1. TRBV23-1 is assigned to the ORF class and has an uncertain function. The CDR3 covers 17 residues. V shed 4 bases, J shed 0 bases, and the junction held 5 bases outside the gene matches. CDR3 DNA sequence: TGCGCCAGCAGTCTTAGGACAGGGGGCCCCTCTGGAAACACCATATATTTT. Amino acids: CASSLRTGGPSGNTIYF.

This chain links TRBV28 with TRBJ2-7; D possibly corresponds to TRBD2 (5 bases). V was clipped by 3 bases and J by 3 bases, with 9 bases between them. The CDR3 runs 13 residues. The germline V gene encodes CDR1 MDHEN and CDR2 SYDVKM. DNA for the CDR3: TGTGCCAGCAGTTTGGCAGCGGACTACGAGCAGTACTTC. Amino acid sequence: CASSLAADYEQYF.

The chain couples TRBV7-6 to TRBJ1-3, with D unclear. CDR1 is SGHVS, CDR2 FNYEAQ, per germline. Between the trimmed V and J ends, which lost 5 bases and 1 base, there was a span of 12 bases. This CDR3 has 15 residues. CDR3: CASSKGPGSGNTIYF. The CDR3 bases are TGTGCCAGCAGCAAAGGACCGGGATCTGGAAACACCATATATTTT.

The genes are TRBV30 and TRBJ2-1, with D possibly being TRBD2 (6 bases). The CDR3 is made up of 19 amino acids. CDR1 and CDR2 from the germline V gene are GTSNPN and SVGIG (reference sequence). V lost 6 bases and J 1 base, leaving 28 bases between the germline ends. The CDR3 region has the DNA TGTGCCTGCCAAGGAGGCGGGACGAAACAGCTGGTTTCCTACAATGAGCAGTTCTTC. Amino acid sequence: CACQGGGTKQLVSYNEQFF.

The CDR3 protein is CASSWGQMNTEAFF. CDR3 DNA sequence: TGTGCCAGCAGCTGGGGACAGATGAACACTGAAGCTTTCTTT. The chain links TRBV7-9 to TRBJ1-1; TRBD1 aligns across 7 bases. CDR3 length equals 14 residues. J gave up 0 bases and V 4 bases, and 2 bases lay outside the gene matches. Germline CDR1 reads SEHNR; CDR2 reads FQNEAQ (reference sequence).

The table lists this clone with a few counts. The chain joins TRBV19 to TRBJ2-2; D remains unclear. The germline V gene has CDR1 LNHDA and CDR2 SQIVND (reference sequence). The V end lost 10 bases, the J end lost 1 base, and 10 bases lay between the germline ends. The CDR3 has 13 amino acids. As DNA, the CDR3 is TGTGCCACCCGGAGAGGGAACACCGGGGAGCTGTTTTTT. This translates into CATRRGNTGELFF.

The V call is TRBV11-2, the J call TRBJ2-5; D may be TRBD2 (7 bases). This CDR3 comprises 13 residues. Germline V lookup: CDR1 SGHAT, CDR2 FQNNGV. Trimming took 3 bases from V and 5 from J, leaving 10 bases between them. CDR3 sequence reads: CASSFGGRETQYF. The DNA for the CDR3 is TGTGCCAGCAGCTTCGGGGGGCGGGAGACCCAGTACTTC. The full variable domain, its missing parts supplied by reference TRBV11-2 and TRBJ2-5, is EAGVAQSPRYKIIEKRQSVAFWCNPISGHATLYWYQQILGQGPKLLIQFQNNGVVDDSQLPKDRFSAERLKGVDSTLKIQPAKLEDSAVYLCASSFGGRETQYFGPGTRLLVL.

In the case of this clone: Germline is not matched at one junction end, which may reflect a read error. The chain joins TRBV6-6 to TRBJ2-6; 8 bases match TRBD1. In germline, CDR1 is MNHNY, CDR2 SVGAGI (reference sequence). This CDR3 spans 16 amino acids. The chain's CDR3 is CASSSLTGVGANVLIF. CDR3 in DNA: TGTGCCAGCAGTTCCCTGACAGGGGTCGGGGCCAACGTCCTGATTTTC.

This chain joins TRBV30 and TRBJ2-7, with 12 bases lining up with TRBD2. The CDR3 is 16 residues long. Trimming cost V 5 bases and J 2 bases; bases outside gene matches: 10. CDR1 and CDR2 (germline): GTSNPN, SVGIG (reference sequence). The CDR3 DNA sequence: TGTGCCTGGCAGCCGATGGGACTAGCGGGCGCCTACGAGCAGTACTTC. Amino acids: CAWQPMGLAGAYEQYF.

This sequence joins TRBV27 and TRBJ2-7; 10 bases are a match to TRBD1. In germline, CDR1 is MNHEY, CDR2 SMNVEV (reference sequence). CDR3 length: 13 residues. The V and J ends lost 5 bases and 6 bases, in that order; junction bases with no gene match: 4. CDR3 nucleotide sequence: TGTGCCAGCAGTCTGGGACAGGGGACCGAGCAGTACTTC. Amino acids: CASSLGQGTEQYF.

V usage is TRBV23-1 and J usage is TRBJ2-2; D uncertain. TRBV23-1 is labeled an ORF, and its function is uncertain. The CDR3 is 15 amino acids. V shed 2 bases and J shed 5 bases, with 12 bases lying between them. The CDR3 DNA reads as TGCGCCAGCAGTCAAATGGCCAGGTGGACCGGGGAGCTGTTTTTT. Its protein product is CASSQMARWTGELFF.

This clone appeared a few times. The chain uses TRBV5-1 and TRBJ2-7; TRBD1 agrees at 7 bases. The CDR3 is 14 amino acids. The germline gives CDR1 SGHRS, CDR2 YFSETQ. With 4 bases clipped from V and 3 bases from J, the junction kept 7 bases outside the gene matches. In DNA, the CDR3 is TGCGCCAGCAGCGAGGGACAGATACTCTACGAGCAGTACTTC. Protein sequence: CASSEGQILYEQYF.

V usage is TRBV4-1 and J usage is TRBJ1-1; D ambiguous. The ends were cut back, 0 bases at V and 5 bases at J, with 10 bases in the middle. CDR1 is MGHRA and CDR2 is YSYEKL in the germline V gene. The CDR3 spans 14 residues. This CDR3 is CASSQEPTRTEAFF. The DNA for the CDR3 is TGCGCCAGCAGCCAAGAACCCACGAGAACTGAAGCTTTCTTT.